This T cell receptor (beta chain) originates from a study of cytomegalovirus exposure and HLA in healthy donors. 13 Jbeta primers and 60 Vbeta primers were used for the PCR. Sequencing was performed with immunoSEQ multiplex PCR; in TCRdb, only in-frame clones are kept and a portion is missing. The sample includes around 110,000 clones, 81% of them seen just once. The V and J ends lost 0 bases and 7 bases respectively, with 10 bases between them. Germline lookup yields CDR1 SGHTA and CDR2 FQGTGA. There are 14 residues in the CDR3. The sequenced sample was PBMCs. This chain links TRBV7-3 with TRBJ2-1; D possibly corresponds to TRBD2 (7 bases). The TCR was taken from a man younger than 40 in good health and CMV-seronegative. The CDR3 loop is CASSLTGGGNEQFF. The CDR3 nucleotides are TGTGCCAGCAGCTTAACGGGAGGGGGAAATGAGCAGTTCTTC.